Listed here is a single TCR beta chain. Antigen specificity is unknown. The data were produced by immunoSEQ multiplex PCR, yet TCRdb's version contains in-frame clones alone and is incomplete. The sample has under 200,000 clones, about 90% seen once; the top ten hold approximately 2%. These data are taken from a study of T cell responses to AZD1222 COVID-19 vaccine. About the study: Second-dose intervals of approximately 4 or approximately 12 weeks were pooled. General study points: Receipt of two AZD1222 doses was followed by a rise in Spike-specific TCR breadth and depth.

The V gene's germline CDR1 is SGHDN and CDR2 FVKESK. The CDR3 has 17 amino acids. The junction had 14 bases not matched to a gene; V was cut back by 2 bases and J by 4 bases. The clonotype was recovered from an adult in good health. V usage is TRBV14 and J usage is TRBJ2-7; the match to TRBD1 covers 7 bases. The specimen was peripheral blood, collected on day 0 of AZD1222 vaccination. For the CDR3, the DNA is TGTGCCAGCAGCCAACGGACAGGCCTCTTGAGCCGGTACGAGCAGTACTTC. Translating gives CASSQRTGLLSRYEQYF.